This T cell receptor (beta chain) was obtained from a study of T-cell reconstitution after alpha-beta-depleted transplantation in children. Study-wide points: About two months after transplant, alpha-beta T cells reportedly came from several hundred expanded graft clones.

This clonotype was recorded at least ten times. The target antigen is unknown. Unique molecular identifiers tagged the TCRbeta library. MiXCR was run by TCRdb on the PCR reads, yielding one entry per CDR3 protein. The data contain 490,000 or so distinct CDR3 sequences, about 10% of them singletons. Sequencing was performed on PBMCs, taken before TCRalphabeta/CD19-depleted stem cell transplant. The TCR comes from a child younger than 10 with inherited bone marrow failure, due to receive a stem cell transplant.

The CDR3 coding sequence is TGCGCCAGCAGCGGTGGAGCGGGAGGCGTCAACGAGCAGTACTTC. As protein: CASSGGAGGVNEQYF. This chain uses TRBV4-3 with TRBJ2-7; 9 bases are a match to TRBD2. After removal of 5 bases from V and 5 bases from J, the junction contained 10 bases not matched to a gene. The CDR3 runs to 15 residues. Germline V gives CDR1 LGHNA, CDR2 YSLEER.